These 8 T cell receptor beta chains share one sample of origin, sequenced in a study of blood T cell repertoires in COVID-19. Clones were read by immunoSEQ multiplex PCR, and TCRdb kept only the in-frame ones, dropping some. The sample includes over 350,000 clones, about 83% seen only once; the top ten take approximately 9.3%. Sequencing used PBMCs or T cells enriched from blood (not recorded which). These receptors all stem from a woman aged 50 to 65 who had recovered from COVID-19.

The chain uses TRBV20-1 and TRBJ1-2; no firm D call. The V end lost 5 bases, the J end lost 4 bases, and 8 bases lay between the germline ends. The V gene's germline CDR1 is DFQATT and CDR2 SNEGSKA (reference sequence). The CDR3 length is 11 residues. The DNA of the CDR3 is TGCAGTGCTGCTTGGGCCTATGGCTACACCTTC. It yields the protein CSAAWAYGYTF.

CDR3 nucleotides: TGTGCCACCAGTGATTTAGAGGACACTGAAGCTTTCTTT. This encodes CATSDLEDTEAFF. The rearrangement uses TRBV24-1 and TRBJ1-1, with unresolved D. The CDR3 is made up of 13 amino acids. Germline loops: CDR1 KGHDR, CDR2 SFDVKD. With 1 base removed from V and 3 bases from J, the gap between germline ends came to 5 bases.

The chain recombines TRBV7-2 with TRBJ1-2; a possible D gene is TRBD1 (5 bases). Trimming left V 4 bases short and J 2 bases short, with 17 bases between. The CDR3 runs 16 residues. Germline assignment: CDR1 SGHTA and CDR2 FQGNSA. The CDR3 sequence is CASSSPTREYNYGYTF. The CDR3 DNA reads TGTGCCAGCAGCTCCCCGACCAGGGAATACAACTATGGCTACACCTTC.

The genes are TRBV30 and TRBJ1-1; 8 positions match TRBD1. Trimming took 1 base from V and 12 from J; bases not matched to a gene: 13. The length of the CDR3 is 14 residues. Germline loops: CDR1 GTSNPN, CDR2 SVGIG (reference sequence). Written as DNA, the CDR3 is TGTGCCTGGAGTGAAACCCCTCGGCAGGGGGCACCTTTCTTT. Translating it yields CAWSETPRQGAPFF.

This chain joins TRBV5-1 and TRBJ1-3; no reliable D call. V lost 2 bases to trimming and J lost 0 bases, with 9 bases between them. This CDR3 spans 15 amino acids. Germline V lookup: CDR1 SGHRS, CDR2 YFSETQ. For the CDR3, the DNA is TGCGCCAGCAGCTTAGATTCTACCTCTGGAAACACCATATATTTT. Amino acid sequence: CASSLDSTSGNTIYF.

V and J are TRBV6-5 and TRBJ1-4; 8 bases match TRBD1. Germline assignment: CDR1 MNHEY and CDR2 SVGAGI. The CDR3 sequence is 14 residues long. Unmatched junction bases numbered 7, after V lost 6 bases and J lost 7 bases. CDR3 protein: CASRVQGGREKLFF. The CDR3 DNA is TGTGCCAGCAGGGTACAGGGGGGCCGTGAAAAACTGTTTTTT.

The rearrangement uses TRBV7-2 and TRBJ1-5, with D perhaps TRBD1 (5 bases). Trimming took 3 bases from V and 2 from J, leaving 11 bases between them. The CDR3 contains 15 residues. The germline V gene has CDR1 SGHTA and CDR2 FQGNSA. The CDR3 DNA reads as TGTGCCAGCAGCTTTCATGGGGCCGGCAATCAGCCCCAGCATTTT. Translated: CASSFHGAGNQPQHF.

This clone is a singleton in its sample. This chain uses TRBV9 with TRBJ2-5; 7 bases are shared with TRBD1. V shed 4 bases and J 4 bases; nucleotides not matched to a gene: 13. The CDR3 extends over 16 amino acids. Germline CDR1 is SGDLS and CDR2 is YYNGEE. The CDR3 sequence is CASSPRGQGLGETQYF. The CDR3 nucleotides are TGTGCCAGCAGCCCGAGGGGGCAGGGGCTTGGAGAGACCCAGTACTTC.